This TCR beta chain was obtained from a study of T cell changes during pregnancy in multiple sclerosis (dated by TCRdb to the late 2010s). Concerning the study at large: Changes in the T cell repertoire over the course of pregnancy were examined in this study in women with multiple sclerosis.

Preparation of the library involved the immunoSEQ multiplex PCR assay. TCRdb took this table from immuneACCESS and kept in-frame rearrangements with V and J called. Such tables lack part of the clones; where checked against another copy, unresolved V genes explain under half of the gap, and the rest is unexplained. Within this sample are 78,000 or so clones, with about 93% of them counted one time only. The top ten clonotypes cover about 0.45% of the sample. On this clone itself: Its antigen is currently not known. The junction does not match germline at one end; this may be a read error.

From the cysteine through the phenylalanine, the CDR3 covers 13 amino acids. Only the CDR3 portion is preserved as DNA: 39 bases, with reading frame beginning at the first base. For CDR1 and CDR2, the germline V gene lists MGHRA and YSYEKL. The sequenced sample was CD4+ T cells from peripheral blood mononuclear cells, obtained before pregnancy. The receptor was isolated from a female donor with multiple sclerosis, enrolled in a pregnancy study. The receptor chain draws on TRBV4-1 and TRBJ2-3; there is no confident call for the D gene. The DNA is as follows: TGCGCCAGCAACCAACTCCAAGGCGGTACGCAGTATTTT. Translation gives CASNQLQGGTQYF.